This TCR beta chain was obtained from a study of breast tumors, draining lymph nodes, adjacent tissues. Axillary draining lymph nodes of breast cancer patients supplied the node samples. TCRdb reanalysed the multiplex PCR reads using MiXCR and keeps one entry per CDR3 protein. The profile covers approximately 170,000 distinct CDR3 sequences, with around a third appearing a single time and about 4.5% taken by the ten largest. This receptor was identified in a female donor with breast cancer. Some clones in this sample may be carry-over from other donors' samples. The material sequenced was axillary lymph node tissue.

The CDR3 DNA reads as TGTGCCAGCAGCTTTGGGGGGCGGCACGAGCATTTT. Its protein product is CASSFGGRHEHF. V gene TRBV7-2 combines with J gene TRBJ1-5; D possibly corresponds to TRBD1 (6 bases). Germline V lookup: CDR1 SGHTA, CDR2 FQGNSA. Trimming left V 3 bases short and J 14 bases short, with 14 bases between. The length of the CDR3 is 12 residues.